This TCR beta chain appears in the sequencing data of a study of blood T cell repertoires in COVID-19. As for the study in general: Collection of acute and convalescent COVID-19 samples took place in the United States, Italy and Spain. Nucleic acid was either cDNA or gDNA, and it came from T cells, B-cell-depleted T cells, or PBMCs.

Original processing notes: Using reference gene primer amplification, nucleated cell counts were estimated. Sequenced by immunoSEQ multiplex PCR; TCRdb stores in-frame clones only, minus some. D and trimming come from the DNA, and the V and J calls and clone size come from that table. The sample includes 65,000 to 95,000 clones, about 68% of them seen just once. With V trimmed by 6 bases and J by 0 bases, 4 bases remained unmatched. This CDR3 spans 14 amino acids. Per the germline V gene, CDR1 is MNHEY and CDR2 is SVGAGI. The chain combines TRBV6-5 with TRBJ1-2; 7 bases agree with TRBD1. The sequenced material came from peripheral blood. This receptor was taken from a man aged 45-60 years with active or convalescent COVID-19. CDR3 region: CASREGQTNYGYTF. The CDR3 nucleotides are TGTGCCAGCAGGGAGGGACAGACTAACTATGGCTACACCTTC.